Listed below are T cell receptor beta chains from one sample, sequenced in a study of T cells expressing NK-cell markers. TCRdb reprocessed the 5' RACE reads and keeps a single row for each CDR3 protein, giving no DNA. The specimen's table records 250,000 or so distinct CDR3 sequences. Sequenced input: blood T cells: a sorted CD56 or NKG2C T cell subset, CD4+ or CD8+ T cells, or bulk PBMC T cells (not recorded which). The receptors were sampled from a woman aged 18-70 years in good health. Both conserved end residues are part of each CDR3.

J gene | V gene | CDR3 protein
TRBJ2-3 | TRBV7-9 | CASSPPGLAITDTQYF
TRBJ2-7 | TRBV20-1 | CSARDTGWFEREPDYEQYF
TRBJ1-1 | TRBV4-2 | CASSQGTGDGLNTEAFF
TRBJ2-1 | TRBV20-1 | CSAHLTSSEQFF
TRBJ1-6 | TRBV25-1 | CASSGDLALHF
TRBJ2-3 | TRBV11-3 | CASSFGADTQYF
TRBJ2-7 | TRBV20-1 | CSAGDGRSSYEQYF
TRBJ2-3 | TRBV6-6 | CASSPRDTDTQYF
TRBJ2-5 | TRBV24-1 | CATSDSRTGHQETQYF
TRBJ2-1 | TRBV6-1 | CASNLQGGSYNEQFF
TRBJ1-2 | TRBV7-2 | CASSLGTGLNGGYGYTF
TRBJ2-7 | TRBV9 | CASNQRGPGEQYF
TRBJ1-4 | TRBV4-1 | CASSQGMVGVGEKLFF
TRBJ1-3 | TRBV5-1 | CASAGGTASGNTIYF
TRBJ2-5 | TRBV5-1 | CASSLTAGDETQYF
TRBJ2-1 | TRBV12-3/TRBV12-4 | CASSWEGGGILSYNEQFF
TRBJ2-1 | TRBV6-1 | CASPRTGGIYNEQFF
TRBJ1-2 | TRBV14 | CASSQRAGLNYGYTF
TRBJ2-3 | TRBV4-1 | CASSQDRGRGGRADTQYF
TRBJ2-2 | TRBV7-8 | CASSSARLAGRDTGELFF
TRBJ2-2 | TRBV7-3 | CASSPKRTITGELFF
TRBJ2-1 | TRBV25-1 | CASSGLREDNEQFF
TRBJ2-1 | TRBV5-1 | CASSLSVRDNEQFF
TRBJ1-2 | TRBV6-4 | CASSDGWGYTF
TRBJ1-1 | TRBV29-1 | CSATGGGTEAFF
TRBJ1-5 | TRBV2 | CASSERRGGGQPQHF
TRBJ1-1 | TRBV12-3/TRBV12-4 | CASSSLSPPEAFF
TRBJ1-1 | TRBV20-1 | CSARDRARDTEAFF
TRBJ1-4 | TRBV7-8 | CASSTMTGRNEKLFF
TRBJ2-2 | TRBV5-1 | CASSFSAGTGELFF
TRBJ2-2 | TRBV6-2/TRBV6-3 | CASSYRVTGELFF
TRBJ2-3 | TRBV2 | CASSVELATMDTQYF
TRBJ1-5 | TRBV29-1 | CSVEWQVGQPQHF
TRBJ1-6 | TRBV3-1 | CASSQGDGNSPLHF
TRBJ2-7 | TRBV5-1 | CASSTTYEQYF
TRBJ2-7 | TRBV6-1 | CASTKSSASSYEQYF
TRBJ1-1 | TRBV12-3/TRBV12-4 | CASSFYLGTPNTEAFF
TRBJ2-7 | TRBV7-6 | CASSLAVEGVDYEQYF
TRBJ2-2 | TRBV10-3 | CALKGTENTGELFF
TRBJ2-5 | TRBV6-6 | CASSYSGDPAYF
TRBJ1-4 | TRBV7-9 | CASSRGYSEKLFF
TRBJ2-2 | TRBV30 | CAWADTGELFF
TRBJ1-1 | TRBV10-2 | CASRKGGAYTEAFF
TRBJ2-1 | TRBV5-4 | CASSLRDNSNEQFF
TRBJ2-7 | TRBV28 | CASSLWTSGTYEQYF
TRBJ2-2 | TRBV6-1 | CASSETGPVKSGELFF
TRBJ2-6 | TRBV6-2/TRBV6-3 | CASTDVRRLGPNVLTF
TRBJ1-5 | TRBV4-1 | CASSPPWEGYSNQPQHF
TRBJ2-3 | TRBV20-1 | CSFLLDGGPFTDTQYF
TRBJ2-3 | TRBV14 | CASSQTNTQYF
TRBJ2-3 | TRBV11-2 | CASSLTIDRVTDTQYF
TRBJ2-2 | TRBV5-5 | CASSLEGAKAGELFF